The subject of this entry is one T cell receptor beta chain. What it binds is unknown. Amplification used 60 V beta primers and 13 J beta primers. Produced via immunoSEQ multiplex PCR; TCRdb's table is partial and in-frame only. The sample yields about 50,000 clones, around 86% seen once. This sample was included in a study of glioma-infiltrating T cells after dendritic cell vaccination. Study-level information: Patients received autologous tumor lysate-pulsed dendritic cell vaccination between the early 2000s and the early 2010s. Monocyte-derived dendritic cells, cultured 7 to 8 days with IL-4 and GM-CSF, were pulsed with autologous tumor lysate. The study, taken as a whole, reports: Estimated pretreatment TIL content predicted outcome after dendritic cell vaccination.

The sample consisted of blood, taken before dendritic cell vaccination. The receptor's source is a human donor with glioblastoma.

In DNA, the CDR3 is TGTGCCAGCAGTTTATATAAGTTGGGAGGCCAATATGGCTACACCTTC. Translation: CASSLYKLGGQYGYTF. The chain couples TRBV28 to TRBJ1-2, with D hard to call. Between the trimmed V and J ends, which lost 1 base and 5 bases, there was a span of 17 bases. The CDR3 consists of 16 residues. Germline V gene data show CDR1 as MDHEN and CDR2 as SYDVKM.